A selection of T cell receptor beta chains follows, all from one sample in a study of immune characterization of retroperitoneal liposarcoma. MiXCR was run by TCRdb on the PCR reads, yielding one entry per CDR3 protein. Found here are fewer than 9,000 distinct CDR3 sequences, roughly 29% of them singletons; the top ten hold around 15%. The sample consisted of blood. These receptor sequences come from a male donor with retroperitoneal liposarcoma. The CDR3 runs from the conserved cysteine through the conserved F or W. Fields, in order: CDR3 protein, CDR3 DNA, clone size, V gene, D gene, J gene. A D gene is named only where the DNA matches it firmly. Where a row states a size, it is once, few, many or the class of an expanded clone; other rows omit it.

CDR3 protein: CASSVGRTNTEAFF
CDR3 DNA: TGCGCCAGCAGTGTGGGACGGACGAACACTGAAGCTTTCTTT
clone size: .
V gene: TRBV10-1
D gene: .
J gene: TRBJ1-1

CDR3 protein: CSVGLGGRTDTQYF
CDR3 DNA: TGCAGCGTTGGGTTGGGAGGTCGCACAGATACGCAGTATTTT
clone size: once
V gene: TRBV29-1
D gene: .
J gene: TRBJ2-3

CDR3 protein: CASSPTGREQYF
CDR3 DNA: TGTGCCAGCAGCCCGACAGGGAGGGAGCAGTACTTC
clone size: few
V gene: TRBV11-3
D gene: .
J gene: TRBJ2-7

CDR3 protein: CASTPGPRAGPQHF
CDR3 DNA: TGTGCCAGCACCCCCGGCCCCAGAGCTGGGCCCCAGCATTTT
clone size: many
V gene: TRBV12-3/TRBV12-4
D gene: .
J gene: TRBJ1-5

CDR3 protein: CASAQGAGKVSGANVLTF
CDR3 DNA: TGCGCCAGTGCCCAGGGTGCAGGGAAGGTCTCTGGGGCCAACGTCCTGACTTTC
clone size: medium-sized
V gene: TRBV10-1
D gene: .
J gene: TRBJ2-6

CDR3 protein: CASTRQGTDTQYF
CDR3 DNA: TGTGCCAGCACGCGTCAAGGCACAGATACGCAGTATTTT
clone size: .
V gene: TRBV7-8
D gene: .
J gene: TRBJ2-3

CDR3 protein: CASSRLGQSYEQYF
CDR3 DNA: TGTGCCAGCAGTCGTCTCGGACAGTCCTACGAGCAGTACTTC
clone size: medium-sized
V gene: TRBV7-2
D gene: .
J gene: TRBJ2-7

CDR3 protein: CASRLAGGPGTQYF
CDR3 DNA: TGTGCCAGCAGGCTAGCGGGAGGGCCGGGTACGCAGTATTTT
clone size: few
V gene: TRBV6-1
D gene: TRBD2
J gene: TRBJ2-3

CDR3 protein: CASSPATGEGEETQYF
CDR3 DNA: TGTGCCAGCAGCCCAGCGACAGGAGAGGGAGAGGAGACCCAGTACTTC
clone size: medium-sized
V gene: TRBV6-1
D gene: .
J gene: TRBJ2-5

CDR3 protein: CASTPTALDEQYF
CDR3 DNA: TGTGCCAGCACCCCGACAGCTCTGGACGAGCAGTACTTC
clone size: once
V gene: TRBV7-6
D gene: .
J gene: TRBJ2-7

CDR3 protein: CASSAGTSGGTGELFF
CDR3 DNA: TGTGCCAGCAGTGCTGGGACTAGCGGAGGGACCGGGGAGCTGTTTTTT
clone size: large
V gene: TRBV6-1
D gene: TRBD2
J gene: TRBJ2-2